The rows below give T cell receptor beta chains drawn from one sample of a study of tumor-infiltrating lymphocytes in primary liver carcinoma. TCRdb independently ran MiXCR on the multiplex PCR reads; one entry per CDR3 protein. This sample has approximately 100,000 distinct CDR3 sequences, with approximately 70% found just once. The sample was liver tumor tissue from sampling region 2. These receptors came from an older woman with primary liver carcinoma and hepatitis B virus infection. CDR3s leave out the opening cysteine and the closing phenylalanine or tryptophan.

j_call: TRBJ2-1; v_call: TRBV11-2; cdr3_aa: ASCVGEAGNEQF
j_call: TRBJ2-6; v_call: TRBV5-5; cdr3_aa: ASSLSDSGANVLT
j_call: TRBJ1-5; v_call: TRBV19; cdr3_aa: ASTDGQEVSQPQH
j_call: TRBJ2-4; v_call: TRBV5-1; cdr3_aa: ASSPWAGGNIQY
j_call: TRBJ2-3; v_call: TRBV12-3/TRBV12-4; cdr3_aa: TSSFFLAGGQGGDTQY
j_call: TRBJ2-3; v_call: TRBV6-1; cdr3_aa: ANRSSGITDTQY
j_call: TRBJ1-1; v_call: TRBV6-5; cdr3_aa: ASSYSLEQCTEAF
j_call: TRBJ2-7; v_call: TRBV4-1; cdr3_aa: AISQQGVYEQY
j_call: TRBJ1-3; v_call: TRBV11-2; cdr3_aa: ASSLEGFAGNTIY
j_call: .; v_call: TRBV7-9; cdr3_aa: ASSERDRGSDQPQY
j_call: TRBJ2-7; v_call: TRBV12-3/TRBV12-4; cdr3_aa: ASSKSIPPYEQY
j_call: TRBJ2-5; v_call: TRBV5-1; cdr3_aa: ASRQGASGNGETQY
j_call: TRBJ1-1; v_call: TRBV6-1; cdr3_aa: ASSERAGNTQAF
j_call: TRBJ1-1; v_call: TRBV28; cdr3_aa: ASSLVVGQGAF
j_call: TRBJ2-3; v_call: TRBV5-1; cdr3_aa: ASSLSTSGTDTQY
j_call: TRBJ2-7; v_call: TRBV29-1; cdr3_aa: SVEGHSNSYEHY
j_call: TRBJ2-7; v_call: TRBV4-2; cdr3_aa: ASSPCLLYGQY
j_call: TRBJ2-3; v_call: TRBV20-1; cdr3_aa: SAAQPGSTDTQY
j_call: TRBJ2-5; v_call: TRBV10-2; cdr3_aa: ASSAPQRGQETQY
j_call: TRBJ2-7; v_call: TRBV11-3; cdr3_aa: CSSLGTWGSLEQY
j_call: TRBJ2-7; v_call: TRBV7-8; cdr3_aa: ASSPAGLAGIYEQY
j_call: TRBJ2-1; v_call: TRBV5-1; cdr3_aa: ASRTATSGNYEQF
j_call: TRBJ2-3; v_call: TRBV28; cdr3_aa: ASSLSGYTLTDTQY
j_call: TRBJ2-7; v_call: TRBV29-1; cdr3_aa: SVEDSTNYEQY
j_call: TRBJ2-2; v_call: TRBV14; cdr3_aa: ASSLARVTGELF
j_call: TRBJ2-7; v_call: TRBV10-3; cdr3_aa: AITQLQGGEQY
j_call: TRBJ2-3; v_call: TRBV18; cdr3_aa: AGSTRPGSTDTQY
j_call: TRBJ2-3; v_call: TRBV29-1; cdr3_aa: RVRDRGFGDTQY
j_call: TRBJ1-5; v_call: TRBV12-3/TRBV12-4; cdr3_aa: ASSFTERSGAQH
j_call: TRBJ2-3; v_call: TRBV6-5; cdr3_aa: ASSSTVGVGTDTQY
j_call: TRBJ2-7; v_call: TRBV28; cdr3_aa: ASTEGITLSYEQY
j_call: TRBJ1-6; v_call: TRBV7-9; cdr3_aa: ASSLVQGRNSPLH
j_call: TRBJ1-1; v_call: TRBV11-3; cdr3_aa: SSSSPRGLNTEAF
j_call: TRBJ1-2; v_call: TRBV2; cdr3_aa: VSSPQGFYGYT
j_call: TRBJ2-3; v_call: TRBV5-4; cdr3_aa: ASSFTQGTGTQY
j_call: TRBJ2-5; v_call: TRBV5-1; cdr3_aa: ASSLIQDHQETQY
j_call: TRBJ2-4; v_call: TRBV11-2; cdr3_aa: ACSLEQDSQAIQY
j_call: TRBJ2-1; v_call: TRBV5-1; cdr3_aa: ASSLAGQTYNEQF
j_call: TRBJ1-6; v_call: TRBV24-1; cdr3_aa: ATSDLHNRYNSPLH
j_call: TRBJ2-7; v_call: TRBV7-9; cdr3_aa: ASSLGQGAYEQY
j_call: TRBJ1-2; v_call: TRBV11-2; cdr3_aa: ASSPRQTESYGYI
j_call: TRBJ2-3; v_call: TRBV29-1; cdr3_aa: SVETGVDTQY
j_call: TRBJ1-1; v_call: TRBV28; cdr3_aa: ATKPGQRNTEAF
j_call: TRBJ1-1; v_call: TRBV11-2; cdr3_aa: ASSPRRSIPNTEVF
j_call: TRBJ1-6; v_call: TRBV12-3/TRBV12-4; cdr3_aa: ANSLVWDSPLH
j_call: TRBJ2-1; v_call: TRBV10-3; cdr3_aa: AMGLARTNEQF
j_call: TRBJ2-5; v_call: TRBV5-1; cdr3_aa: ASSPREQETQY
j_call: TRBJ1-1; v_call: TRBV28; cdr3_aa: ASSLQRGTAF
j_call: TRBJ1-2; v_call: TRBV6-5; cdr3_aa: ASRESQGAGT
j_call: TRBJ2-2; v_call: TRBV5-1; cdr3_aa: ASTQPGLAGSTGELF